One and the same sample provided the 29 T cell receptor beta chains below, sequenced in a study of Ad26.COV2.S vaccination and SARS-CoV-2 variants. Described treatment: some 19 received Ad26.COV2.S at low or high dose, single or two shots; about 5 received placebo; per-sample allocation not given. On day 63 after the first injection, vaccine and placebo recipients gave samples. Profiled with immunoSEQ multiplex PCR; TCRdb holds only in-frame clones, not every one. This repertoire shows about 400,000 clones, approximately 89% found once; its top ten account for around 1.8%. Source: peripheral blood, taken in a trial of Ad26.COV2.S vaccine versus placebo. These receptors were obtained from a person between 18 and 65 years old who received the Ad26.COV2.S COVID-19 vaccine or a placebo.

The gene calls are TRBV19 and TRBJ2-3, with a tentative D call TRBD1 (7 bases). Looked up from germline, CDR1 is LNHDA and CDR2 is SQIVND (reference sequence). V dropped 6 bases and J dropped 5 bases, with 12 bases sitting between them. The CDR3 contains 13 residues. CDR3 coding DNA: TGTGCCAGTAGGGCAGGGGGGATAGATACGCAGTATTTT. It is translated as CASRAGGIDTQYF.

Note on this clone: Other DNA sequences in this specimen translate into the identical CDR3. This sequence joins TRBV28 and TRBJ1-1; 7 positions agree with TRBD1. The CDR3 runs 14 residues. Trimming cost V 1 base and J 5 bases; bases outside gene matches: 4. The V gene's germline CDR1 is MDHEN and CDR2 SYDVKM. CDR3 bases: TGTGCCAGCAGTTTATCAGGGGGGGGGACTGAAGCTTTCTTT. As protein: CASSLSGGGTEAFF.

The chain recombines TRBV5-1 with TRBJ2-1; D is possibly TRBD1 (6 bases). Germline V gene lookup returns CDR1 SGHRS and CDR2 YFSETQ. V lost 4 bases and J lost 5, with 10 bases in between. CDR3 length equals 13 residues. The CDR3 nucleotides read TGCGCCAGCAGCGCAGGGGACCACAATGAGCAGTTCTTC. Translation gives CASSAGDHNEQFF.

The chain combines TRBV2 with TRBJ2-3; 9 positions match TRBD2. Germline values: CDR1 SNHLY, CDR2 FYNNEI. Trimming cost V 3 bases and J 3 bases; bases outside gene matches: 4. The CDR3 loop spans 15 amino acids. CDR3 residues: CASSDTGLATDTQYF. The DNA for the CDR3 is TGTGCCAGCAGTGATACTGGACTAGCGACAGATACGCAGTATTTT.

The chain joins TRBV15 to TRBJ2-5, with D perhaps being TRBD1 or TRBD2 (5 bases each). The V and J ends lost 0 bases and 5 bases respectively, with 10 bases between them. This CDR3 region has 14 residues. In germline, CDR1 is LNHNV, CDR2 YYDKDF (reference sequence). The CDR3: CATSRDRDEETQYF. In DNA, the CDR3 is TGTGCCACCAGCAGAGATCGGGACGAGGAGACCCAGTACTTC.

This chain links TRBV15 with TRBJ2-1; weak D call: TRBD1 (5 bases). V was trimmed by 1 base and J by 8 bases, leaving 15 bases between them. Germline V CDR1 and CDR2: LNHNV, YYDKDF (reference sequence). This CDR3 is 15 amino acids long. This CDR3 is CATSRAHPQGDEQFF. The CDR3 DNA reads as TGTGCCACCAGCAGAGCGCACCCGCAGGGTGATGAGCAGTTCTTC.

The rearrangement links TRBV27 to TRBJ2-7; a weak D match, TRBD2 (6 bases). The CDR3 has 14 residues. V was shortened by 8 bases and J by 3 bases, with 17 bases between the two germline ends. In germline, CDR1 is MNHEY, CDR2 SMNVEV (reference sequence). CDR3 sequence: CASRPGRSIYEQYF. The CDR3 region has the DNA TGTGCCAGCCGTCCGGGGAGGAGCATCTACGAGCAGTACTTC.

The chain combines TRBV30 with TRBJ1-3; possible D gene TRBD1, 6 bases. The CDR3 is 15 amino acids. With 1 base removed from V and 0 bases from J, the gap between germline ends came to 10 bases. CDR1 and CDR2 (germline): GTSNPN, SVGIG (reference sequence). CDR3 in amino acids: CAWSGSQGSGNTIYF. For the CDR3, the DNA is TGTGCCTGGAGTGGATCACAGGGCTCTGGAAACACCATATATTTT.

This clone was seen just once. The chain combines TRBV28 with TRBJ2-3, with 7 bases matching TRBD2. V lost 4 bases to trimming and J lost 1 base; unmatched junction nucleotides: 8. In germline, CDR1 is MDHEN, CDR2 SYDVKM. This CDR3 contains 16 residues. CDR3 DNA sequence: TGTGCCAGCAGTTCCATATGGGAGGGAGGCACAGATACGCAGTATTTT. Translated: CASSSIWEGGTDTQYF.

The V call is TRBV15, the J call TRBJ1-2, with a weak D call TRBD1 (6 bases). The CDR3 runs 13 residues. With 1 base removed from V and 5 bases from J, the gap between germline ends came to 8 bases. Germline V gene lookup returns CDR1 LNHNV and CDR2 YYDKDF (reference sequence). Here the CDR3 reads CATSRGTEYGYTF. DNA for the CDR3: TGTGCCACCAGCAGAGGGACAGAGTATGGCTACACCTTC.

The rearrangement joins TRBV9 to TRBJ1-3; 7 bases line up with TRBD1. With 0 bases clipped from V and 4 bases from J, the junction kept 10 bases outside the gene matches. Germline values: CDR1 SGDLS, CDR2 YYNGEE. The CDR3 has 17 residues. This CDR3 reads CASSVATGLSLGNTIYF. The CDR3 region has the DNA TGTGCCAGCAGCGTAGCGACAGGGCTTTCGCTAGGAAACACCATATATTTT.

The rearrangement joins TRBV28 to TRBJ1-5; no clear D. The V and J ends lost 7 bases and 3 bases respectively, with 25 bases between them. There are 18 residues in the CDR3. Germline V gene data show CDR1 as MDHEN and CDR2 as SYDVKM. CDR3 nucleotide sequence: TGTGCCAGCACCACCCCGGGGAGTCAACAACCTTTCAATCAGCCCCAGCATTTT. Translated: CASTTPGSQQPFNQPQHF.

With respect to this clone: This specimen includes other DNA sequences encoding the same CDR3. The V call is TRBV19, the J call TRBJ1-5, with 9 bases matching TRBD1. This CDR3 region has 14 residues. Germline V gives CDR1 LNHDA, CDR2 SQIVND (reference sequence). The V and J ends lost 4 bases and 4 bases, in that order; junction bases with no gene match: 2. CDR3 loop: CASSTTGGNQPQHF. As DNA, the CDR3 is TGTGCCAGTAGTACGACAGGGGGAAATCAGCCCCAGCATTTT. Together with reference TRBV19 and TRBJ1-5, the CDR3 gives the full variable domain: DGGITQSPKYLFRKEGQNVTLSCEQNLNHDAMYWYRQDPGQGLRLIYYSQIVNDFQKGDIAEGYSVSREKKESFPLTVTSAQKNPTAFYLCASSTTGGNQPQHFGDGTRLSIL.

The chain is built from TRBV5-4 and TRBJ2-5; 8 bases are a match to TRBD2. Germline V lookup: CDR1 SGHNT, CDR2 YYREEE (reference sequence). The ends lost 2 bases at V and 5 bases at J; junction bases unmatched: 2. The CDR3 runs to 13 residues. CDR3 in DNA: TGTGCCAGCAGCTTTCCGGGGGGGGAGACCCAGTACTTC. As protein: CASSFPGGETQYF.

This sequence joins TRBV6-6 and TRBJ2-7; D possibly matches TRBD1 or TRBD2 (5 bases each). Trimming shortened V by 4 bases and J by 1 base, and 14 bases separated the two germline ends. CDR1 is MNHNY and CDR2 is SVGAGI in the germline V gene (reference sequence). The CDR3 has 15 amino acids. The CDR3 DNA reads as TGTGCCAGCAGTTCCGGGACGGTTCCTTCCTACGAGCAGTACTTC. It specifies CASSSGTVPSYEQYF.

The rearrangement uses TRBV5-1 and TRBJ1-2; TRBD1 agrees at 9 bases. This CDR3 is built from 15 residues. Germline V CDR1 and CDR2: SGHRS, YFSETQ. V lost 4 bases to trimming and J lost 2 bases; unmatched junction nucleotides: 6. As DNA, the CDR3 is TGCGCCAGCAGCGCACAGGGGGCGCCCAACTATGGCTACACCTTC. Its translation is CASSAQGAPNYGYTF. Filled out from reference TRBV5-1 and TRBJ1-2, the complete variable domain reads KAGVTQTPRYLIKTRGQQVTLSCSPISGHRSVSWYQQTPGQGLQFLFEYFSETQRNKGNFPGRFSGRQFSNSRSEMNVSTLELGDSALYLCASSAQGAPNYGYTFGSGTRLTVV.

This clone was recorded only once. The rearrangement links TRBV7-2 to TRBJ2-2; TRBD2 matches at 8 bases. Trimming removed 6 bases from V and 4 bases from J; junction bases left unmatched: 13. The germline gives CDR1 SGHTA, CDR2 FQGNSA. This CDR3 is built from 17 residues. The CDR3 nucleotides are TGTGCCAGCAGTTTCGGGGGGGCCGGGAATCCCACCGGGGAGCTGTTTTTT. The encoded protein is CASSFGGAGNPTGELFF.

V and J are TRBV10-2 and TRBJ1-1; the D is unclear. Germline loops: CDR1 WSHSY, CDR2 SAAADI. Deletions cut 8 bases from V and 0 bases from J, with 22 bases between. The CDR3 loop spans 17 amino acids. For the CDR3, the DNA is TGCGCCAGCCCGATTTTCGCAGCGACTTATATGAACACTGAAGCTTTCTTT. The encoded protein is CASPIFAATYMNTEAFF.

This clone was seen only once. The rearrangement joins TRBV11-3 to TRBJ2-1; unclear D gene. Germline V lookup: CDR1 SGHNT, CDR2 YENEEA. The CDR3 runs to 14 residues. Trimming took off 0 bases at V and 8 bases at J, with 11 bases between the two ends. The CDR3 region has the DNA TGTGCCAGCAGCTTAGAAGGCGGAATTTATGAGCAGTTCTTC. Its protein is CASSLEGGIYEQFF. The whole variable domain, remainder taken from reference TRBV11-3 and TRBJ2-1, is EAGVVQSPRYKIIEKKQPVAFWCNPISGHNTLYWYLQNLGQGPELLIRYENEEAVDDSQLPKDRFSAERLKGVDSTLKIQPAELGDSAVYLCASSLEGGIYEQFFGPGTRLTVL.

The chain is built from TRBV28 and TRBJ1-4; 8 bases match TRBD1. V was clipped by 6 bases and J by 6 bases; unmatched bases: 6. The germline V gene has CDR1 MDHEN and CDR2 SYDVKM. The CDR3 extends over 14 amino acids. CDR3 DNA: TGTGCCAGCAGCCGTACAGGGGGAGATGAAAAACTGTTTTTT. Translation gives CASSRTGGDEKLFF.

The V gene is TRBV28, the J gene TRBJ1-2; D is perhaps TRBD1 (5 bases). V was clipped by 5 bases and J by 5 bases, with 15 bases between them. Germline CDR1 is MDHEN and CDR2 is SYDVKM. This CDR3 spans 14 amino acids. DNA of the CDR3: TGTGCCAGCAGTATGAGCTGGGGGATATATGGCTACACCTTC. Translated, it gives CASSMSWGIYGYTF.

The genes are TRBV11-2 and TRBJ1-1, with D tentatively TRBD1 (5 bases). Germline loops: CDR1 SGHAT, CDR2 FQNNGV. The CDR3 is 13 amino acids. Trimming shortened V by 5 bases and J by 11 bases, and 18 bases separated the two germline ends. In DNA, the CDR3 is TGTGCCAGCAGCGCTGACAGTTTGGTGCGGGCTTTCTTT. It encodes CASSADSLVRAFF.

This sequence joins TRBV5-4 and TRBJ2-2; no definite D call. The germline CDR1 and CDR2 sequences are SGHNT and YYREEE (reference sequence). This CDR3 spans 14 amino acids. The V end was cut by 5 bases, the J end by 1 base, with 9 bases between. This CDR3 is CASRGDVNTGELFF. The CDR3 DNA sequence: TGTGCCAGCAGAGGAGACGTGAACACCGGGGAGCTGTTTTTT.

The gene calls are TRBV28 and TRBJ1-2; 8 bases align to TRBD1. The J segment lost 6 bases and the V segment lost 1 base, leaving 7 bases of the junction unmatched. The CDR3 is 15 residues long. CDR1 is MDHEN and CDR2 is SYDVKM in the germline V gene. CDR3 sequence: CASSLSGTGGHGYTF. DNA for the CDR3: TGTGCCAGCAGTTTATCGGGGACAGGCGGGCATGGCTACACCTTC.

A single count supports this clone. The chain is built from TRBV6-5 and TRBJ1-2; TRBD1 might be the D (5 bases). Deletions cut 6 bases from V and 0 bases from J, with 14 bases between. This CDR3 comprises 15 residues. Germline V gives CDR1 MNHEY, CDR2 SVGAGI. The CDR3 reads CASRRRDLPNYGYTF. The CDR3 DNA reads TGTGCCAGCAGGCGGAGGGACCTTCCTAACTATGGCTACACCTTC.

The chain uses TRBV3-1 (or the pseudogene TRBV3-2) and TRBJ1-4; D unresolved. Germline values: CDR1 LGHDT, CDR2 YNNKEL (reference sequence). The germline V and J ends were trimmed by 0 bases and 5 bases, with 10 bases remaining between them. This CDR3 contains 15 residues. The CDR3 coding sequence is TGTGCCAGCAGCCAAGATCTGTCAGGCAATGAAAAACTGTTTTTT. Protein product: CASSQDLSGNEKLFF.

This clone was seen once. The chain couples TRBV2 to TRBJ2-1, with 10 bases lining up with TRBD1. Germline CDR1 is SNHLY and CDR2 is FYNNEI. The CDR3 covers 13 residues. V gave up 1 base and J gave up 10 bases; unmatched junction bases: 1. Here the CDR3 reads CASSEGTGGEQFF. Here the CDR3 DNA reads TGTGCCAGCAGTGAAGGGACAGGGGGAGAGCAGTTCTTC.

About this clone: Other DNA sequences within the sample encode an identical CDR3. The chain is built from TRBV20-1 and TRBJ2-1, with D uncertain. The CDR3 covers 10 residues. The germline CDR1 and CDR2 sequences are DFQATT and SNEGSKA (reference sequence). V was pared by 6 bases and J by 5 bases, with 5 bases between. CDR3 DNA sequence: TGCAGTGCAAGGGACAATGAGCAGTTCTTC. Its translation is CSARDNEQFF.

The J gene is TRBJ2-7, the V gene TRBV18; D not certain. The V gene lost 5 bases and the J gene lost 3 bases, with 14 bases spanning the gap. CDR1 KGHSH and CDR2 LQKENI come from the germline V gene. This CDR3 contains 14 residues. In nucleotides, the CDR3 is TGTGCCAGCTCATCGGGCTCTCGAGGCTACGAGCAGTACTTC. As protein: CASSSGSRGYEQYF. Variable domain in full (rest from reference TRBV18 and TRBJ2-7): NAGVMQNPRHLVRRRGQEARLRCSPMKGHSHVYWYRQLPEEGLKFMVYLQKENIIDESGMPKERFSAEFPKEGPSILRIQQVVRGDSAAYFCASSSGSRGYEQYFGPGTRLTVT.